The T cell receptor beta chain described here comes from a study of OX40 agonist ivuxolimab in advanced cancers. The table came from immunoSEQ multiplex PCR; TCRdb's copy has only in-frame clones and leaves some out. The sample holds about 84,000 clones, approximately 95% seen once. A note on this clone: Its cognate antigen is unknown.

Deletions cut 4 bases from V and 0 bases from J, with 13 bases between. This CDR3 has 16 residues. Germline CDR1 reads MNHEY; CDR2 reads SVGAGI. Regarding the study as a whole: Dose levels from 0.1 to 3.0 mg/kg saw CD4+ and CD8+ blood T cells expand clonally by week 6.

V and J are TRBV6-5 and TRBJ2-4; D is possibly TRBD2 (6 bases). The sequence was obtained from an adult with an advanced solid tumor such as melanoma, head and neck, liver or kidney cancer. The sequencing here drew on CD4+ or CD8+ T cells sorted from blood, taken in a trial of the OX40 agonist ivuxolimab. The CDR3 coding sequence is TGTGCCAGCAGTTCCCTAGAGGGAGGAGCCAAAAACATTCAGTACTTC. Encoded protein: CASSSLEGGAKNIQYF.